Given below is one T cell receptor (beta chain) in context. Its specificity is not known. These data are taken from a study of T cells in localized non-small cell lung cancer. Measured with immunoSEQ multiplex PCR; TCRdb has only the in-frame clones, and not every one. The repertoire includes about 52,000 clones, approximately 86% of them detected once, and around 17% sits in the top ten. This CDR3 has 16 amino acids. The V gene's germline CDR1 is SGHVS and CDR2 FQNEAQ. V shed 4 bases, J shed 3 bases, and the junction held 8 bases outside the gene matches. Study results and limitations: Highest T cell clonality was seen in uninvolved adjacent lung, surpassing that measured in tumor. There were a median around 53 of the top 100 tumor clones appearing in adjacent lung. Longer overall survival was seen with higher T cell density measured in blood.

The sequencing here drew on PBMCs, taken before any cancer treatment. This chain joins TRBV7-8 and TRBJ2-7; 11 bases map to TRBD1. This TCR was sampled from a female donor with stage II lung adenocarcinoma. The CDR3 region has the DNA TGTGCCAGCAGCTATCGGGACAGGGGGGTCCACTACGAGCAGTACTTC. It encodes CASSYRDRGVHYEQYF.